In its sample, the clone carrying this T cell receptor (beta chain) was seen many times. These data originate in a study of T-cell reconstitution after alpha-beta-depleted transplantation in children. Library preparation (for TCRbeta) was performed with unique molecular identifiers. In TCRdb, the PCR reads were re-called with MiXCR into one record per CDR3 protein. The sample records over 550,000 distinct CDR3 sequences, about 10% being singletons. CDR1 is SGHTA and CDR2 is FQGNSA in the germline V gene. This CDR3 comprises 15 residues. The J segment lost 4 bases and the V segment lost 6 bases, leaving 11 bases of the junction unmatched.

The TCR was taken from a human donor who donated a stem cell graft to a child with acute myeloid leukemia. The specimen was PBMCs from the stem cell graft donor, collected from the stem cell graft. The J gene is TRBJ2-7, the V gene TRBV7-2, with TRBD2 identical over 8 bases. In DNA, the CDR3 is TGTGCCAGCAGGACCGCGAGCGGGAGTGGGTACGAGCAGTACTTC. This sequence encodes CASRTASGSGYEQYF.